The 5 T cell receptor beta chains below were found in one sample sequenced in a study of blood T cell repertoires in COVID-19. The repertoire was sequenced with immunoSEQ multiplex PCR; TCRdb's copy has only in-frame clones and lacks some. This table holds a few hundred thousand clones, about 86% found once. The sequencing input was PBMCs or T cells enriched from blood (not recorded which). The receptors derive from a man younger than 45 with acute COVID-19.

J is TRBJ2-2 and V is TRBV14; the D gene is possibly TRBD2 (7 bases). With 6 bases removed from V and 3 bases from J, the gap between germline ends came to 20 bases. The germline CDR1 and CDR2 sequences are SGHDN and FVKESK. This CDR3 comprises 17 residues. CDR3 DNA sequence: TGTGCCAGCAGACCCCGGGGGCGGGAGTCCCACACCGGGGAGCTGTTTTTT. Protein product: CASRPRGRESHTGELFF.

The V and J genes are TRBV11-2 and TRBJ2-7, with D unresolved. The CDR3 runs 14 residues. V gave up 6 bases and J gave up 2 bases, with 14 bases separating them. CDR1 is SGHAT and CDR2 is FQNNGV in the germline V gene. CDR3 DNA: TGTGCCAGCAGTCCCGGTGGAGTGGCCTACGAGCAGTACGTC. Its protein product is CASSPGGVAYEQYV.

This rearrangement joins TRBV2 to TRBJ1-1; D ambiguous. The CDR3 has 13 residues. V was pared by 3 bases and J by 4 bases, with 9 bases between. Germline V gene lookup returns CDR1 SNHLY and CDR2 FYNNEI. For the CDR3, the DNA is TGTGCCAGCAGTGACAGGTCCAGCACTGAAGCTTTCTTT. Encoded protein: CASSDRSSTEAFF.

The chain carries TRBV3-1 (or the pseudogene TRBV3-2) and TRBJ1-2; TRBD1 matches at 9 bases. The length of the CDR3 is 13 residues. Germline V CDR1 and CDR2: LGHDT, YNNKEL (reference sequence). J was trimmed by 11 bases and V by 2 bases; bases with no gene match: 6. The CDR3 reads CASSQTGTGQYTF. The CDR3 nucleotides are TGTGCCAGCAGCCAAACCGGGACAGGGCAGTACACCTTC.

The DNA of the CDR3 is TGTGCCACCAGTGGTCCAGGGAGGCAGCCCCAGCATTTT. This translates into CATSGPGRQPQHF. The chain has TRBV24-1 and TRBJ1-5; tentatively, D is TRBD1 (5 bases). This CDR3 region has 13 residues. V lost 5 bases, J lost 7 bases, and 11 bases lay in between. CDR1 KGHDR and CDR2 SFDVKD come from the germline V gene.